This entry lists 30 T cell receptor beta chains sequenced from one sample in a study of OX40 agonist ivuxolimab in advanced cancers. Receptor amplification or capture employed the immunoSEQ multiplex PCR assay. Drawn from immuneACCESS, this table holds only the in-frame rearrangements with V and J called that TCRdb kept. Clones are partly lost; checked studies trace under half to an unresolved V gene and leave the rest unexplained. This sample holds 60,000 to 65,000 clones; approximately 78% were observed only once. The ten largest clones capture 1.5% to 2.5% of the sample. The material sequenced was CD4+ or CD8+ T cells sorted from blood, taken in a trial of the OX40 agonist ivuxolimab. The receptor source for this set is an adult with an advanced solid tumor such as melanoma, head and neck, liver or kidney cancer.

The gene calls are TRBV25-1 and TRBJ2-1, with TRBD2 matching over 8 bases. The CDR3 totals 15 residues. Germline V gives CDR1 MGHDK, CDR2 SYGVNS. J gave up 8 bases and V 0 bases, and 6 bases lay outside the gene matches. For the CDR3, the DNA is TGTGCCAGCAGTGAATACAGCGGGAGTCGTGATGAGCAGTTCTTC. This gives the protein CASSEYSGSRDEQFF.

The chain recombines TRBV5-6 with TRBJ1-2; the D gene is possibly TRBD1 (5 bases). The CDR3 consists of 14 residues. Germline V gene lookup returns CDR1 SGHDT and CDR2 YYEEEE. V was trimmed by 1 base and J by 4 bases, leaving 11 bases between them. CDR3 in amino acids: CASSLSAGIYGYTF. CDR3 coding DNA: TGTGCCAGCAGCTTGTCTGCAGGGATCTATGGCTACACCTTC.

The gene calls are TRBV11-1 and TRBJ2-7; TRBD2 is a possible D gene (6 bases). The length of the CDR3 is 12 residues. Trimming took off 5 bases at V and 5 bases at J, with 10 bases between the two ends. In germline, CDR1 is SGHAT, CDR2 FQDESV (reference sequence). CDR3 sequence: CASSRDWNEQYF. CDR3 nucleotides: TGTGCCAGCAGCCGGGACTGGAACGAGCAGTACTTC.

This chain connects TRBV12-5 to TRBJ2-3, with 11 positions matching TRBD2. Germline V CDR1 and CDR2: LGHNT, FRNRAP. The CDR3 covers 16 residues. The junction had 6 bases not matched to a gene; V was cut back by 1 base and J by 6 bases. CDR3 loop: CASGLGLAGSMDTQYF. CDR3 nucleotides: TGTGCTAGTGGTTTGGGACTAGCGGGAAGTATGGATACGCAGTATTTT.

The chain recombines TRBV5-4 with TRBJ2-5; the match to TRBD2 covers 8 bases. V shed 4 bases and J 0 bases; nucleotides not matched to a gene: 5. In germline, CDR1 is SGHNT, CDR2 YYREEE (reference sequence). The CDR3 covers 15 residues. CDR3 DNA: TGTGCCAGCAGCCATAGCGGGGCCCACCAAGAGACCCAGTACTTC. Its protein product is CASSHSGAHQETQYF.

The rearrangement uses TRBV4-2 and TRBJ2-3; D gene uncertain. Germline V lookup: CDR1 LGHNA, CDR2 YNFKEQ. The CDR3 runs to 15 residues. V lost 1 base to trimming and J lost 4 bases, with 12 bases between them. CDR3 coding DNA: TGTGCCAGCAGCCAAGTCTACGGAGAGGCAGATACGCAGTATTTT. Amino acids: CASSQVYGEADTQYF.

This clone was found a few times. The V call is TRBV9, the J call TRBJ2-6; D not certain. The ends were cut back, 4 bases at V and 0 bases at J, with 5 bases in the middle. Germline CDR1 and CDR2: SGDLS and YYNGEE. This CDR3 has 14 residues. The CDR3 DNA reads as TGTGCCAGCAGCTTGACCTCTGGGGCCAACGTCCTGACTTTC. Encoded protein: CASSLTSGANVLTF.

This clone appeared once. The chain has TRBV30 and TRBJ2-2, with D tentatively TRBD2 (5 bases). The CDR3 is made up of 13 amino acids. Between the trimmed V and J ends, which lost 0 bases and 9 bases, there was a span of 11 bases. Germline CDR1 and CDR2: GTSNPN and SVGIG (reference sequence). Here the CDR3 reads CAWSVGVHRELFF. Written as DNA, the CDR3 is TGTGCCTGGAGTGTCGGGGTCCATAGGGAGCTGTTTTTT.

The genes are TRBV19 and TRBJ2-3; a weak D match, TRBD2 (5 bases). The germline gives CDR1 LNHDA, CDR2 SQIVND (reference sequence). This CDR3 is built from 13 residues. Trimming removed 3 bases from V and 1 base from J, with 5 bases in between. CDR3 nucleotide sequence: TGTGCCAGTAGTATGGAGGGCACAGATACGCAGTATTTT. Translated: CASSMEGTDTQYF.

This chain joins TRBV5-4 and TRBJ2-5, with D perhaps matching TRBD2 (5 bases). V gave up 2 bases and J gave up 5 bases, with 10 bases separating them. Germline values: CDR1 SGHNT, CDR2 YYREEE (reference sequence). This CDR3 comprises 13 residues. This CDR3 reads CASSFAGEETQYF. In DNA form, the CDR3 reads TGTGCCAGCAGCTTTGCTGGGGAGGAGACCCAGTACTTC.

The rearrangement joins TRBV21-1 to TRBJ2-7; the D call of TRBD2 is as the table states it, not checked on the DNA. TRBV21-1 is termed a pseudogene. The CDR3 runs to 16 residues. The CDR3 nucleotides are TGTGCCAGCAGCAAAGGGGGACTAGCCCCGTCGGACGAGCAGTACGTC. Translated: CASSKGGLAPSDEQYV.

The chain links TRBV27 to TRBJ2-7; 15 bases match TRBD2. The V gene end was trimmed by 5 bases and the J gene end by 4 bases; junction bases not matched to a gene: 9. This CDR3 is built from 17 residues. From germline, CDR1 is MNHEY and CDR2 SMNVEV (reference sequence). The CDR3 nucleotides are TGTGCCAGCAGTCCCCGGACTAGCGGGAGGGCCCGATACGAGCAGTACTTC. This translates into CASSPRTSGRARYEQYF.

J is TRBJ2-3 and V is TRBV29-1; 7 nucleotides align to TRBD1. CDR3 length equals 14 residues. V shed 6 bases and J 0 bases; nucleotides not matched to a gene: 6. Germline V lookup: CDR1 SQVTM, CDR2 ANQGSEA. Written as DNA, the CDR3 is TGCAGCGTCAACCGGGACAGAAGCACAGATACGCAGTATTTT. Translating it yields CSVNRDRSTDTQYF.

The rearrangement links TRBV6-1 to TRBJ1-2, with D possibly being TRBD1 (5 bases). This CDR3 has 14 amino acids. Trimming left V 1 base short and J 1 base short, with 7 bases between. Germline-derived CDR1 and CDR2 are MNHNS and SASEGT. CDR3 nucleotide sequence: TGTGCCAGCAGTGAAGGGGGCAGTAACTATGGCTACACCTTC. Translating gives CASSEGGSNYGYTF.

V is TRBV7-9 and J is TRBJ1-1, with 9 positions matching TRBD1. V trimming: 5 bases; J trimming: 5 bases; junction bases outside the gene matches: 9. The germline V gene has CDR1 SEHNR and CDR2 FQNEAQ (reference sequence). The CDR3 extends over 15 amino acids. In DNA form, the CDR3 reads TGTGCCAGCAGCCTGGACAGGGGAGGAGGTACTGAAGCTTTCTTT. Protein product: CASSLDRGGGTEAFF.

V gene TRBV7-6 combines with J gene TRBJ2-1; D not certain. Trimming took 4 bases from V and 0 from J, leaving 10 bases between them. The CDR3 extends over 15 amino acids. Germline V gene lookup returns CDR1 SGHVS and CDR2 FNYEAQ. CDR3 DNA sequence: TGTGCCAGCAGCTCCGCGGAAAGCTCCTACAATGAGCAGTTCTTC. Protein product: CASSSAESSYNEQFF.

V gene TRBV10-3 combines with J gene TRBJ1-1, with D perhaps TRBD1 (6 bases). CDR1 and CDR2 (germline): ENHRY, SYGVKD. Trimming left V 6 bases short and J 1 base short, with 15 bases between. CDR3 size: 15 residues. The CDR3 region is CAIRGHGTPNTEAFF. In DNA, the CDR3 is TGTGCCATCAGAGGCCACGGGACACCGAACACTGAAGCTTTCTTT.

The chain employs TRBV6-5 and TRBJ1-1; D is undetermined. The CDR3 is 13 amino acids. V lost 4 bases and J lost 4, with 10 bases in between. Germline V lookup: CDR1 MNHEY, CDR2 SVGAGI. DNA for the CDR3: TGTGCCAGCAGTTTAGGGTTCTCCACTGAAGCTTTCTTT. This codes for CASSLGFSTEAFF.

The V call is TRBV10-3, the J call TRBJ1-2; 8 nucleotides line up with TRBD1. Germline CDR1 is ENHRY and CDR2 is SYGVKD. The CDR3 consists of 14 residues. Unmatched junction bases numbered 8, after V lost 5 bases and J lost 6 bases. Written as DNA, the CDR3 is TGTGCCATCAGTCTAACACAGGGGGATCATGGCTACACCTTC. Translated: CAISLTQGDHGYTF.

CDR3 region: CASSVPHTDTQYF. The CDR3 DNA reads TGTGCCAGCAGCGTACCCCACACAGATACGCAGTATTTT. The J gene is TRBJ2-3, the V gene TRBV9; D gene unclear. In germline, CDR1 is SGDLS, CDR2 YYNGEE. The CDR3 is made up of 13 amino acids. The V gene lost 1 base and the J gene lost 2 bases, with 5 bases spanning the gap.

CDR3: CASSDAQGGRTDTQYF. The DNA for the CDR3 is TGTGCCAGCAGTGACGCCCAGGGCGGTCGCACAGATACGCAGTATTTT. The rearrangement links TRBV6-4 to TRBJ2-3, with TRBD1 as a possible D gene (5 bases). Trimming stripped 2 bases from V and 1 base from J, with 13 bases between. CDR1 MRHNA and CDR2 SNTAGT come from the germline V gene. CDR3 size: 16 residues.

This sequence joins TRBV4-1 and TRBJ2-1; no definite D call. CDR3 length: 19 residues. CDR1 MGHRA and CDR2 YSYEKL come from the germline V gene. The germline V and J ends were trimmed by 4 bases and 0 bases, with 22 bases remaining between them. As DNA, the CDR3 is TGCGCCAGCAGCCCGGGTGTGTTGCGGAAGATGATCTCCTACAATGAGCAGTTCTTC. As protein: CASSPGVLRKMISYNEQFF.

In DNA, the CDR3 is TGTGCCAGCAGCTTAGAGCCTACAGGGTCCTATGGCTACACCTTC. Translated, it gives CASSLEPTGSYGYTF. The chain recombines TRBV7-9 with TRBJ1-2, with D perhaps matching TRBD1 (6 bases). This CDR3 has 15 residues. Germline values: CDR1 SEHNR, CDR2 FQNEAQ (reference sequence). With 1 base removed from V and 4 bases from J, the gap between germline ends came to 13 bases.

A few counts support this clone. The V call is TRBV19, the J call TRBJ1-5, with D unclear. V was pared by 5 bases and J by 3 bases, with 11 bases between. The CDR3 runs to 14 residues. CDR1 and CDR2 (germline): LNHDA, SQIVND (reference sequence). CDR3 coding DNA: TGTGCCAGTAGTGGCCCCGAGTACAATCAGCCCCAGCATTTT. Protein sequence: CASSGPEYNQPQHF.

The rearrangement links TRBV30 to TRBJ2-3; no clear D. Germline-derived CDR1 and CDR2 are GTSNPN and SVGIG (reference sequence). Trimming removed 0 bases from V and 2 bases from J, with 9 bases in between. This CDR3 region has 14 residues. As DNA, the CDR3 is TGTGCCTGGAGTGTAGCCGGATACACAGATACGCAGTATTTT. The encoded protein is CAWSVAGYTDTQYF.

The table lists this clone with a few counts. V gene TRBV30 combines with J gene TRBJ1-2; no firm D call. V shed 7 bases and J shed 4 bases, with 22 bases lying between them. Germline V gives CDR1 GTSNPN, CDR2 SVGIG (reference sequence). CDR3 size: 15 residues. CDR3 in amino acids: CASRASWQVGYGYTF. Written as DNA, the CDR3 is TGTGCCTCCCGCGCGAGTTGGCAAGTTGGCTATGGCTACACCTTC. Full variable domain (remainder filled in from reference TRBV30 and TRBJ1-2): SQTIHQWPATLVQPVGSPLSLECTVEGTSNPNLYWYRQAAGRGLQLLFYSVGIGQISSEVPQNLSASRPQDRQFILSSKKLLLSDSGFYLCASRASWQVGYGYTFGSGTRLTVV.

The chain has TRBV14 and TRBJ2-7; D unresolved. Germline assignment: CDR1 SGHDN and CDR2 FVKESK. The germline V and J ends were trimmed by 0 bases and 9 bases, with 12 bases remaining between them. The CDR3 covers 13 residues. The CDR3 spells CASSQDWQSVQYF. CDR3 bases: TGTGCCAGCAGCCAAGATTGGCAAAGCGTGCAGTACTTC. The complete variable domain, with remaining parts taken from reference TRBV14 and TRBJ2-7, reads EAGVTQFPSHSVIEKGQTVTLRCDPISGHDNLYWYRRVMGKEIKFLLHFVKESKQDESGMPNNRFLAERTGGTYSTLKVQPAELEDSGVYFCASSQDWQSVQYFGPGTRLTVT.

The chain combines TRBV5-4 with TRBJ1-2; 8 bases map to TRBD1. Germline lookup yields CDR1 SGHNT and CDR2 YYREEE (reference sequence). The V gene end was trimmed by 5 bases and the J gene end by 7 bases; junction bases not matched to a gene: 10. This CDR3 has 14 amino acids. The CDR3 sequence is CASRPGQVDCGYTF. CDR3 in DNA: TGTGCCAGCAGGCCGGGACAGGTAGACTGTGGCTACACCTTC. Full variable domain (outside the CDR3, taken from reference TRBV5-4 and TRBJ1-2): ETGVTQSPTHLIKTRGQQVTLRCSSQSGHNTVSWYQQALGQGPQFIFQYYREEENGRGNFPPRFSGLQFPNYSSELNVNALELDDSALYLCASRPGQVDCGYTFGSGTRLTVV.

This sequence joins TRBV11-1 and TRBJ2-7, with 10 bases identical to TRBD2. This CDR3 has 12 residues. Per the germline V gene, CDR1 is SGHAT and CDR2 is FQDESV (reference sequence). V shed 5 bases and J 7 bases; nucleotides not matched to a gene: 2. In DNA form, the CDR3 reads TGTGCCAGCAGCATTAGCGGGGGGGAGCAGTACGTC. Translated: CASSISGGEQYV.

The rearrangement uses TRBV11-1 and TRBJ2-5; TRBD2 agrees at 12 bases. The J call may be mistaken, given a closer DNA end match to TRBJ2-7. Germline loops: CDR1 SGHAT, CDR2 FQDESV (reference sequence). The CDR3 is 16 amino acids. CDR3 in amino acids: CASSQTSGRGYYEQYF. The DNA of the CDR3 is TGTGCCAGCAGCCAGACTAGCGGGAGAGGGTACTACGAGCAGTACTTC.